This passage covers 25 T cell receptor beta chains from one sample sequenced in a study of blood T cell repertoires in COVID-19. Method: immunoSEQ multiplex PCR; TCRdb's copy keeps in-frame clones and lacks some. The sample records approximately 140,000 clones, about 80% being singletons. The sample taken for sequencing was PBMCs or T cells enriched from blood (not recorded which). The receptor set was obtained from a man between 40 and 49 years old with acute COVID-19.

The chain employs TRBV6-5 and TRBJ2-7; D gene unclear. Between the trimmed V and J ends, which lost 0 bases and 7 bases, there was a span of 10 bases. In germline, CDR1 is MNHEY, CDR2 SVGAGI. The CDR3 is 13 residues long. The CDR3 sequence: CASSYSREREQYF. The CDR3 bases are TGTGCCAGCAGTTACTCTCGTGAGAGGGAGCAGTACTTC.

The CDR3 bases are TGTGCCAGCAGTTCCTCATTGACAGGACCCACGAACACCGGGGAGCTGTTTTTT. It yields the protein CASSSSLTGPTNTGELFF. This chain joins TRBV25-1 and TRBJ2-2; tentatively, D is TRBD1 (6 bases). The germline CDR1 and CDR2 sequences are MGHDK and SYGVNS. V was pared by 5 bases and J by 0 bases, with 19 bases between. The CDR3 has 18 amino acids. The complete variable domain, with remaining parts taken from reference TRBV25-1 and TRBJ2-2, reads EADIYQTPRYLVIGTGKKITLECSQTMGHDKMYWYQQDPGMELHLIHYSYGVNSTEKGDLSSESTVSRIRTEHFPLTLESARPSHTSQYLCASSSSLTGPTNTGELFFGEGSRLTVL.

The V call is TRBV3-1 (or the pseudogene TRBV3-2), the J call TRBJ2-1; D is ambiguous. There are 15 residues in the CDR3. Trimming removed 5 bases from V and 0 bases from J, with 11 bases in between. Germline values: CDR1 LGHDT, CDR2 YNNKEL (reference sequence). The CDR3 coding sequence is TGTGCCAGCAGCTTACAGCCGACCTCCTACAATGAGCAGTTCTTC. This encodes CASSLQPTSYNEQFF.

The CDR3 protein is CASSSTGWDGYTF. CDR3 nucleotide sequence: TGTGCCAGCTCATCGACAGGGTGGGATGGCTACACCTTC. The chain uses TRBV18 and TRBJ1-2; 7 nucleotides match TRBD1. The CDR3 loop spans 13 amino acids. With V trimmed by 5 bases and J by 6 bases, 6 bases remained unmatched. Germline V gene data show CDR1 as KGHSH and CDR2 as LQKENI.

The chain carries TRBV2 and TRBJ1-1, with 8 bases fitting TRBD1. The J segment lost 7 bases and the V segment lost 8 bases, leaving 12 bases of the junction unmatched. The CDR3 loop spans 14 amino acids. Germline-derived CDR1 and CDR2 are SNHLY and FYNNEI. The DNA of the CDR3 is TGTGCCAGCGGCGTTGGGATAGGGACAGGTGAAGCTTTCTTT. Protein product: CASGVGIGTGEAFF.

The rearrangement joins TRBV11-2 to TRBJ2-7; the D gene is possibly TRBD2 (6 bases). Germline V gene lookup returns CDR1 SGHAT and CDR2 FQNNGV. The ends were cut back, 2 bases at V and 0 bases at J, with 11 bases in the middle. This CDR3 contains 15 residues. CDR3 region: CASSLNAGSSYEQYF. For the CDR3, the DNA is TGTGCCAGCAGCTTAAACGCCGGGAGCTCCTACGAGCAGTACTTC.

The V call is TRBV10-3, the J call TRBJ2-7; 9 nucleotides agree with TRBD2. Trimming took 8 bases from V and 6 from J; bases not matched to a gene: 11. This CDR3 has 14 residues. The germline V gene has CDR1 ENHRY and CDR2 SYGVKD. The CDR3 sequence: CAIGPSGIGVEQYF. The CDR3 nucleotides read TGTGCCATCGGGCCTAGCGGGATAGGGGTCGAGCAGTACTTC.

The CDR3 sequence is CASISHTSGRASEQFF. The CDR3 coding sequence is TGTGCCAGCATTTCCCATACTAGCGGGAGGGCCAGTGAGCAGTTCTTC. This chain links TRBV28 with TRBJ2-1, with 13 bases that match TRBD2. Germline V gene sequence: CDR1 MDHEN, CDR2 SYDVKM. With V trimmed by 7 bases and J by 9 bases, 12 bases remained unmatched. This CDR3 is built from 16 residues.

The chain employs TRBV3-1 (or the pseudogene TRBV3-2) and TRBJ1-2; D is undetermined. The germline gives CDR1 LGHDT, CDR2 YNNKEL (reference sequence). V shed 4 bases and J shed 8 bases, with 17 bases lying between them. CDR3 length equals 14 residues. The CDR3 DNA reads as TGTGCCAGCAGCCGCCCCGAAGAGGGTGGAGGCTACACCTTC. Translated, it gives CASSRPEEGGGYTF.

CDR3 sequence (DNA): TGTGCTAGTGGTTTGGAATTAAGACTAGAAATTTACAATGAGCAGTTCTTC. As protein: CASGLELRLEIYNEQFF. J is TRBJ2-1 and V is TRBV12-5; D is possibly TRBD2 (6 bases). The CDR3 is made up of 17 amino acids. The V gene's germline CDR1 is LGHNT and CDR2 FRNRAP. Between the trimmed V and J ends, which lost 1 base and 4 bases, there was a span of 17 bases.

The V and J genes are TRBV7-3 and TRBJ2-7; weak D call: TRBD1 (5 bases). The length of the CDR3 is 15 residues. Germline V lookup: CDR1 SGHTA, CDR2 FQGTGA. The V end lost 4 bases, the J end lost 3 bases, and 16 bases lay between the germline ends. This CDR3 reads CASSSQVGVHYEQYF. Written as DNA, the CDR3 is TGTGCCAGCAGCTCCCAAGTAGGGGTACACTACGAGCAGTACTTC.

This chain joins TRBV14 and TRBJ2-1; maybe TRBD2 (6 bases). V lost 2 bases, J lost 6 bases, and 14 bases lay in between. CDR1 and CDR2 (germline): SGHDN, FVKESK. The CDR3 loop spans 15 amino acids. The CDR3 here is CASSQRRAWGNEQFF. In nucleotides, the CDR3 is TGTGCCAGCAGCCAACGGAGGGCCTGGGGCAATGAGCAGTTCTTC.

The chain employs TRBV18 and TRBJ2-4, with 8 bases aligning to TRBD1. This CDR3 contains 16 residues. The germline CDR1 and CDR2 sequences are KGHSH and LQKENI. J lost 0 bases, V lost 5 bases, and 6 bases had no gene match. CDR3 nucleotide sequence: TGTGCCAGCTCATTCCAGGGGGCGGGAGCCAAAAACATTCAGTACTTC. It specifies CASSFQGAGAKNIQYF. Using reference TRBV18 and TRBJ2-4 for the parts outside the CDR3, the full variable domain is NAGVMQNPRHLVRRRGQEARLRCSPMKGHSHVYWYRQLPEEGLKFMVYLQKENIIDESGMPKERFSAEFPKEGPSILRIQQVVRGDSAAYFCASSFQGAGAKNIQYFGAGTRLSVL.

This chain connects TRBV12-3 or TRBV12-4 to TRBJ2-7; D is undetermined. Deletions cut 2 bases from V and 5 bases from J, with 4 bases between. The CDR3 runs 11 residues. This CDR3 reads CASSLRDEQYF. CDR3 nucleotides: TGTGCCAGCAGTTTAAGAGACGAGCAGTACTTC.

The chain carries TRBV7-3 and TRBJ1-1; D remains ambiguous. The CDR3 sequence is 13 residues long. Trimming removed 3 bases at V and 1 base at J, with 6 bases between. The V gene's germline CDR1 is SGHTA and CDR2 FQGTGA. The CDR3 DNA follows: TGTGCCAGCAGCTTTGAGGGGAACACTGAAGCTTTCTTT. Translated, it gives CASSFEGNTEAFF.

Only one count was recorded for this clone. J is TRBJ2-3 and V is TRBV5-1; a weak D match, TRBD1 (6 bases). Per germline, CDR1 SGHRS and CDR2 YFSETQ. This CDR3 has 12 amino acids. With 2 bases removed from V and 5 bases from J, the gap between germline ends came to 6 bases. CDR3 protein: CASSLQGDTQYF. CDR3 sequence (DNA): TGCGCCAGCAGCTTACAGGGAGATACGCAGTATTTT. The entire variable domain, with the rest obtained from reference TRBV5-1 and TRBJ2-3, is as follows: KAGVTQTPRYLIKTRGQQVTLSCSPISGHRSVSWYQQTPGQGLQFLFEYFSETQRNKGNFPGRFSGRQFSNSRSEMNVSTLELGDSALYLCASSLQGDTQYFGPGTRLTVL.

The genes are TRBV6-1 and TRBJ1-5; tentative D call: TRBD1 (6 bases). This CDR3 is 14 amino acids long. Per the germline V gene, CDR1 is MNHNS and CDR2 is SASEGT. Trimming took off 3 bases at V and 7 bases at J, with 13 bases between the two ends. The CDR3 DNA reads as TGTGCCAGCAGTGAGAGGTTGGGGGCACAGCCCCAGCATTTT. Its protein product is CASSERLGAQPQHF.

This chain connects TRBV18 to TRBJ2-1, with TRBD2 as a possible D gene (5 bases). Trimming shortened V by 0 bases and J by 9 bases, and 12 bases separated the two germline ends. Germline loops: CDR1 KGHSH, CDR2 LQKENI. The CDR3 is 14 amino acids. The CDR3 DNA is TGTGCCAGCTCACCACCACAAGCGGTCAGTGAGCAGTTCTTC. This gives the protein CASSPPQAVSEQFF.

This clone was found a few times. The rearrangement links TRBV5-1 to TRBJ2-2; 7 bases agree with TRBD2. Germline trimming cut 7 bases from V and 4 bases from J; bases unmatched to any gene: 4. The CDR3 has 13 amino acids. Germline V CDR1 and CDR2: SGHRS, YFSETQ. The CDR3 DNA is TGCGCCAGCTTCGGGGGGATCACCGGGGAGCTGTTTTTT. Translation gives CASFGGITGELFF.

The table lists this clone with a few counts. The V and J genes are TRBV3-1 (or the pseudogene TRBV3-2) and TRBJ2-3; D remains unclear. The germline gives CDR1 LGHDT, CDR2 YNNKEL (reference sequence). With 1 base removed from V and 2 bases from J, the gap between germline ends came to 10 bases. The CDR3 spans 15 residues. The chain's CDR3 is CASSQASMFTDTQYF. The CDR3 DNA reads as TGTGCCAGCAGCCAAGCGAGCATGTTCACAGATACGCAGTATTTT.

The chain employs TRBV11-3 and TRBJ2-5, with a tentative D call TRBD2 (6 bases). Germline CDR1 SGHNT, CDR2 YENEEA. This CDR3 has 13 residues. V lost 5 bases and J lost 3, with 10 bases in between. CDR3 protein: CASSLTREETQYF. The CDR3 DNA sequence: TGTGCCAGCAGCCTGACTAGGGAAGAGACCCAGTACTTC.

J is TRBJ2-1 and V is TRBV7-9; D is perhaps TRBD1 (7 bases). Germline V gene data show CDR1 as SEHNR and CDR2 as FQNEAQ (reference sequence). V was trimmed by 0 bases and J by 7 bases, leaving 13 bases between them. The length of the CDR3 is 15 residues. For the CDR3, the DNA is TGTGCCAGCAGCTTAGCCAGGGGGGTTTGGAATGAGCAGTTCTTC. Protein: CASSLARGVWNEQFF.

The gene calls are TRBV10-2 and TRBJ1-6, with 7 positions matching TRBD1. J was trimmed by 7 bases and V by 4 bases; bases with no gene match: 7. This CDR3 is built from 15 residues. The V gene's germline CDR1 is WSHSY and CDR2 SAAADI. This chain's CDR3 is CASSGHRGTNSPLHF. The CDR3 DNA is TGCGCCAGCAGTGGGCACAGGGGTACGAATTCACCCCTCCACTTT.

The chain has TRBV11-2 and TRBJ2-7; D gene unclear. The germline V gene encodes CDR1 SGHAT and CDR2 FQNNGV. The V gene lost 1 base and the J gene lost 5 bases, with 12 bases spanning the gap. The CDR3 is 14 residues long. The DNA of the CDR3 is TGTGCCAGCAGCTTAGGGCTATCTAGTAACGAGCAGTACTTC. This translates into CASSLGLSSNEQYF.

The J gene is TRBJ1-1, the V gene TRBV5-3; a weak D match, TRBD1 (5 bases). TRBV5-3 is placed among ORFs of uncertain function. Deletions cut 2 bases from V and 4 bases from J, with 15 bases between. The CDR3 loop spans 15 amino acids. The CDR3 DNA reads TGTGCCAGAAGCTTCGTCGGGGGGGAAATCACTGAAGCTTTCTTT. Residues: CARSFVGGEITEAFF.